One T cell receptor beta chain is described in this entry. The data originate from a study of OX40 agonist ivuxolimab in advanced cancers. About the research overall: Patients were given ivuxolimab, an antibody that agonizes OX40 (CD134).

Generated by immunoSEQ multiplex PCR, the TCRdb table keeps only in-frame clones and is missing some. The sample includes fewer than 90,000 clones, roughly nine tenths of them seen just once. The CDR3 runs 12 residues. The germline V gene encodes CDR1 MDHEN and CDR2 SYDVKM. V dropped 8 bases and J dropped 2; count of bases not matched to a gene: 2. The TCR sequence derives from an adult with an advanced solid tumor such as melanoma, head and neck, liver or kidney cancer. The sequences come from CD4+ or CD8+ T cells sorted from blood, collected in a trial of the OX40 agonist ivuxolimab. The rearrangement links TRBV28 to TRBJ2-7; TRBD1 matches 8 bases. The CDR3 spells CASAQGAYEQYF. The CDR3 DNA sequence: TGTGCCAGCGCACAGGGGGCCTACGAGCAGTACTTC.